These T cell receptor beta chains were read from a single sample in a study of blood T cell repertoires in COVID-19. Data came from immunoSEQ multiplex PCR; TCRdb stores just in-frame clones and leaves some out. The sample records approximately 300,000 clones, over 75% being singletons. Sequenced material: PBMCs or T cells enriched from blood (not recorded which). Every receptor here comes from a man aged 30 to 45 who had recovered from COVID-19. CDR3s include the opening cysteine and the closing phenylalanine or tryptophan. A D gene is named only where the DNA matches it firmly. Clone size is not always given. Where it is, it says once, few, many or a class for expanded clones.

>TRBV6-1|-|-|TRBJ1-5
CASSEVYRGTQPQHF
TGTGCCAGCAGTGAAGTGTATCGGGGGACTCAGCCCCAGCATTTT
>TRBV5-4|TRBD1|-|TRBJ1-2
CASSPGAGGPMGYTF
TGTGCCAGCAGCCCCGGGGCAGGGGGCCCAATGGGCTACACCTTC
>TRBV28|-|-|TRBJ2-4
CASSLSSVAKNIQYF
TGTGCCAGCAGTTTGTCATCGGTAGCCAAAAACATTCAGTACTTC
>TRBV29-1|TRBD2|once|TRBJ2-5
CSAPKREVQETQYF
TGCAGCGCTCCTAAGCGGGAGGTCCAAGAGACCCAGTACTTC
>TRBV2|-|-|TRBJ1-5
CASMGGDQPQHF
TGTGCCAGCATGGGGGGTGATCAGCCCCAGCATTTT
>TRBV2|TRBD1|-|TRBJ1-4
CASSEGTGNEKLFF
TGTGCCAGCAGTGAAGGGACAGGGAATGAAAAACTGTTTTTT
>TRBV6-5|-|-|TRBJ1-5
CASILVSGNQPQHF
-
>TRBV5-1|TRBD1|once|TRBJ2-7
CASRPRDRHPEQYF
TGCGCCAGCAGACCCCGGGACAGACACCCGGAGCAGTACTTC
>TRBV7-2|-|-|TRBJ1-2
CASSFSRDYGYTF
TGTGCCAGCAGCTTTTCCAGGGACTATGGCTACACCTTC
>TRBV10-3|-|-|TRBJ2-7
CAIREESRSYEQYF
TGTGCCATCAGAGAAGAGAGCCGCTCCTACGAGCAGTACTTC
>TRBV19|TRBD1|-|TRBJ2-7
CASSIDRGRPYEQYF
TGTGCCAGTAGTATCGACAGGGGTCGCCCCTACGAGCAGTACTTC
>TRBV6-1|-|-|TRBJ1-5
CASSEALGTPRQPQHF
TGTGCCAGCAGTGAAGCTCTTGGAACACCCAGGCAGCCCCAGCATTTT
>TRBV5-6|-|-|TRBJ1-1
CASRGGTLGTEAFF
TGTGCCAGCAGGGGGGGGACCCTCGGAACTGAAGCTTTCTTT
>TRBV7-9|TRBD1|-|TRBJ2-7
CASSLGGGDEQYF
TGTGCCAGCAGCTTAGGAGGGGGCGACGAGCAGTACTTC
>TRBV4-1|-|once|TRBJ1-5
CASSPVSGTRNQPQHF
TGCGCCAGCAGCCCTGTCTCCGGGACACGGAATCAGCCCCAGCATTTT
>TRBV24-1|-|-|TRBJ2-7
CATSATTPSYEQYF
TGTGCCACCAGTGCCACCACTCCCTCCTACGAGCAGTACTTC
>TRBV24-1|-|-|TRBJ1-2
CATSDPTGNPSSSGYTF
TGTGCCACCAGTGATCCTACAGGGAACCCTTCCTCTTCCGGCTACACCTTC
>TRBV18|TRBD2|-|TRBJ2-1
CASSATSGINEQFF
TGTGCCAGCTCAGCGACTAGCGGGATTAATGAGCAGTTCTTC
>TRBV27|-|-|TRBJ2-6
CASYSGANVLTF
TGTGCCAGTTACTCTGGGGCCAACGTCCTGACTTTC
>TRBV5-6|TRBD1|-|TRBJ1-5
CASSFRDRNQPQHF
TGTGCCAGCAGCTTCCGGGACAGGAATCAGCCCCAGCATTTT
>TRBV5-4|TRBD1|once|TRBJ1-4
CASSYTDRNEKLFF
TGTGCCAGCAGCTACACGGACAGGAATGAAAAACTGTTTTTT
>TRBV24-1|TRBD1|-|TRBJ1-4
CATSTGGPNEKLFF
TGTGCCACCAGCACAGGGGGACCTAATGAAAAACTGTTTTTT
>TRBV27|TRBD1|-|TRBJ1-1
CASSITGGGTEAFF
TGTGCCAGCAGCATTACAGGGGGCGGCACTGAAGCTTTCTTT
>TRBV11-2|-|-|TRBJ2-1
CASSLGWGNSYNEQFF
TGTGCCAGCAGCTTAGGTTGGGGCAACTCCTACAATGAGCAGTTCTTC
>TRBV7-9|-|-|TRBJ2-3
CASSFPGQPDTQYF
TGTGCCAGCAGCTTCCCCGGACAGCCAGATACGCAGTATTTT
>TRBV5-8|-|-|TRBJ2-7
CASSLGPGDWISYEQYF
TGTGCCAGCAGCTTGGGACCCGGGGACTGGATCTCCTACGAGCAGTACTTC
>TRBV7-2|-|once|TRBJ2-2
CASSLIPTNTGELFF
TGTGCCAGCAGCTTAATCCCAACGAACACCGGGGAGCTGTTTTTT
>TRBV15|TRBD1|-|TRBJ1-1
CATRQVAGGNTEAFF
TGTGCCACCAGGCAAGTTGCAGGGGGGAACACTGAAGCTTTCTTT
>TRBV18|TRBD1|-|TRBJ2-7
CASSPLTGTYEQYF
TGTGCCAGCTCACCGCTGACAGGGACCTACGAGCAGTACTTC
>TRBV5-1|TRBD1|once|TRBJ1-5
CASSWDSAEQPQHF
TGCGCCAGCAGCTGGGACAGTGCCGAACAGCCCCAGCATTTT
>TRBV15|-|-|TRBJ2-3
CATSGYDGTVGYSTDTQYF
TGTGCCACCAGCGGGTATGACGGAACAGTCGGATATAGCACAGATACGCAGTATTTT
>TRBV10-3|-|-|TRBJ1-5
CAIRRTDNQPQHF
TGTGCCATCAGACGGACAGATAATCAGCCCCAGCATTTT
>TRBV28|TRBD1|-|TRBJ1-2
CASSLISAGGDYGYTF
TGTGCCAGCAGCCTAATTTCGGCAGGGGGAGACTATGGCTACACCTTC
>TRBV5-6|-|-|TRBJ1-6
CASRVGRSYNSPLHF
TGTGCCAGCAGGGTCGGGAGGTCCTATAATTCACCCCTCCACTTT
>TRBV5-1|TRBD1|-|TRBJ2-6
CASSPETGAGANVLTF
TGCGCCAGCAGCCCAGAGACAGGGGCCGGGGCCAACGTCCTGACTTTC
>TRBV11-2|-|-|TRBJ1-4
CASHRGGLTNEKLFF
TGTGCCAGCCACCGGGGAGGGTTAACTAATGAAAAACTGTTTTTT
>TRBV28|TRBD1|-|TRBJ1-6
CASKGGRDNSPLHF
TGTGCCAGCAAAGGGGGCAGAGATAATTCACCCCTCCACTTT
>TRBV11-2|-|-|TRBJ1-1
CASSLRQSNTEAFF
TGTGCCAGCAGCTTAAGACAGTCGAACACTGAAGCTTTCTTT
>TRBV4-1|TRBD1|-|TRBJ1-3
CASSHDRGHGNTIYF
TGCGCCAGCAGCCACGACAGGGGGCATGGAAACACCATATATTTT
>TRBV5-1|TRBD1|-|TRBJ1-4
CASRPGTGGAELFF
TGCGCCAGCAGGCCCGGGACAGGGGGCGCGGAACTGTTTTTT
>TRBV24-1|-|-|TRBJ1-2
CATSDGRRNLQNYGYTF
TGTGCCACCAGTGACGGTCGGCGGAATCTACAAAACTATGGCTACACCTTC
>TRBV6-1|-|-|TRBJ1-1
CASSDRTPNTEAFF
TGTGCCAGCAGTGATCGGACACCGAACACTGAAGCTTTCTTT
>TRBV10-3|-|-|TRBJ1-5
CAISESRGEGNQPQHF
TGTGCCATCAGTGAGTCTCGAGGTGAGGGCAATCAGCCCCAGCATTTT